These 19 T cell receptor beta chains share one sample of origin, sequenced in a study of blood T cell repertoires in COVID-19. TCRdb's copy holds only in-frame clones and misses some; the assay was immunoSEQ multiplex PCR. The sample lists about 190,000 clones, around 84% seen once, with roughly 14% in the top ten. Material for sequencing was peripheral blood. Every receptor here comes from a man aged 25-45 years with active or convalescent COVID-19.

The chain combines TRBV10-3 with TRBJ1-5, with D maybe TRBD1 (5 bases). The germline V and J ends were trimmed by 2 bases and 4 bases, with 6 bases remaining between them. The CDR3 spans 13 residues. The germline CDR1 and CDR2 sequences are ENHRY and SYGVKD. Here the CDR3 DNA reads TGTGCCATCAGTGAGGGGGGGAATCAGCCCCAGCATTTT. Translation: CAISEGGNQPQHF.

The genes are TRBV4-1 and TRBJ1-2; the match to TRBD1 covers 10 bases. This CDR3 contains 15 residues. Germline values: CDR1 MGHRA, CDR2 YSYEKL. With V trimmed by 6 bases and J by 5 bases, 9 bases remained unmatched. CDR3 sequence: CASRSATGGMYGYTF. The CDR3 DNA reads as TGCGCCAGCAGGAGTGCGACAGGGGGCATGTATGGCTACACCTTC.

The V and J genes are TRBV24-1 and TRBJ2-3; 9 positions agree with TRBD1. With 4 bases clipped from V and 3 bases from J, the junction kept 4 bases outside the gene matches. This CDR3 is built from 15 residues. The germline V gene encodes CDR1 KGHDR and CDR2 SFDVKD. In DNA, the CDR3 is TGTGCCACCAGTGACAACAGGGGGCGGACAGATACGCAGTATTTT. As protein: CATSDNRGRTDTQYF.

The CDR3 reads CASSRVAGEGNEQFF. The DNA of the CDR3 is TGCGCCAGCAGCCGGGTAGCGGGAGAGGGTAATGAGCAGTTCTTC. This chain links TRBV4-3 with TRBJ2-1; 9 nucleotides match TRBD2. CDR1 is LGHNA and CDR2 is YSLEER in the germline V gene. The CDR3 runs 15 residues. The trim removed 4 bases at V and 7 bases at J, leaving 8 bases unmatched.

The rearrangement joins TRBV21-1 to TRBJ2-1; TRBD1 reflects the table's D call only, with no check against the DNA. TRBV21-1 is flagged as a pseudogene. CDR3 length: 15 residues. CDR3 amino acids: CASSKGGASYNEQFF. The CDR3 nucleotides read TGTGCCAGCAGCAAAGGGGGCGCGTCCTACAATGAGCAGTTCTTC.

This clone occurred once. The rearrangement links TRBV4-1 to TRBJ2-5; D is perhaps TRBD2 (6 bases). This CDR3 has 15 residues. Per the germline V gene, CDR1 is MGHRA and CDR2 is YSYEKL. Trimming removed 8 bases from V and 3 bases from J, with 19 bases in between. The CDR3 region is CASRNLPQREETQYF. DNA for the CDR3: TGCGCCAGCCGAAACCTACCCCAGCGGGAAGAGACCCAGTACTTC.

The rearrangement links TRBV6-1 to TRBJ1-1; perhaps TRBD1 as D (6 bases). CDR1 MNHNS and CDR2 SASEGT come from the germline V gene. The length of the CDR3 is 15 residues. Trimming removed 2 bases from V and 0 bases from J, with 10 bases in between. The CDR3 loop is CASSEPTGMNTEAFF. In DNA, the CDR3 is TGTGCCAGCAGTGAACCGACAGGTATGAACACTGAAGCTTTCTTT.

The chain carries TRBV10-1 and TRBJ2-7, with 15 bases lining up with TRBD2. Germline CDR1 WNHNN, CDR2 SYGVQD (reference sequence). This CDR3 is built from 15 residues. V was clipped by 6 bases and J by 4 bases; unmatched bases: 4. As DNA, the CDR3 is TGCGCCAGCAGCCCTGGGACTAGCGGGAGGTACGAGCAGTACTTC. Translation: CASSPGTSGRYEQYF.

This rearrangement joins TRBV12-2 to TRBJ1-5. TRBV12-2 has pseudogene status. The CDR3 is 16 amino acids. The CDR3, as DNA: TGTGCAAGTCGCCTCCTGGGAGGGACCAGCAATCAGCCCCAGCATTTT. Its translation: CASRLLGGTSNQPQHF.

V usage is TRBV3-1 (or the pseudogene TRBV3-2) and J usage is TRBJ2-7; possible D gene TRBD1, 6 bases. From germline, CDR1 is LGHDT and CDR2 YNNKEL (reference sequence). V was pared by 2 bases and J by 0 bases, with 11 bases between. The CDR3 consists of 15 residues. The CDR3 loop is CASSQIRGSSYEQYV. The DNA of the CDR3 is TGTGCCAGCAGCCAAATTAGGGGGAGCTCCTACGAGCAGTACGTC.

The rearrangement uses TRBV5-1 and TRBJ1-2; 10 bases align to TRBD1. This CDR3 contains 13 residues. Looked up from germline, CDR1 is SGHRS and CDR2 is YFSETQ. Germline trimming cut 2 bases from V and 6 bases from J; bases unmatched to any gene: 1. In nucleotides, the CDR3 is TGCGCCAGCAGCTTTGGGACAGGGGATGGCTACACCTTC. This translates into CASSFGTGDGYTF.

V usage is TRBV28 and J usage is TRBJ1-5; weak D call: TRBD1 (5 bases). Trimming shortened V by 3 bases and J by 5 bases, and 23 bases separated the two germline ends. Germline CDR1 is MDHEN and CDR2 is SYDVKM. This CDR3 is built from 18 residues. The CDR3 DNA sequence: TGTGCCAGCAGTTTTGTCTTATCGTCGGACATACCCTATCAGCCCCAGCATTTT. This gives the protein CASSFVLSSDIPYQPQHF. Complete variable domain (other parts from reference TRBV28 and TRBJ1-5): DVKVTQSSRYLVKRTGEKVFLECVQDMDHENMFWYRQDPGLGLRLIYFSYDVKMKEKGDIPEGYSVSREKKERFSLILESASTNQTSMYLCASSFVLSSDIPYQPQHFGDGTRLSIL.

The sample holds one count of this clone. CDR3 bases: TGTGCCAGCAGCCCAGGCCCCGGACAGAGCTACGAGCAGTACTTC. This codes for CASSPGPGQSYEQYF. V and J are TRBV13 and TRBJ2-7; D is possibly TRBD1 (6 bases). V was pared by 5 bases and J by 3 bases, with 17 bases between. Germline loops: CDR1 PRHDT, CDR2 FYEKMQ (reference sequence). The CDR3 sequence is 15 residues long. Looking up the rest from reference TRBV13 and TRBJ2-7 gives the full variable domain: AAGVIQSPRHLIKEKRETATLKCYPIPRHDTVYWYQQGPGQDPQFLISFYEKMQSDKGSIPDRFSAQQFSDYHSELNMSSLELGDSALYFCASSPGPGQSYEQYFGPGTRLTVT.

This chain uses TRBV27 with TRBJ1-5; D gene uncertain. In germline, CDR1 is MNHEY, CDR2 SMNVEV (reference sequence). There are 15 residues in the CDR3. V was clipped by 5 bases and J by 2 bases, with 13 bases between them. DNA of the CDR3: TGTGCCAGCAGTCTCCTGGCATATGGCAATCAGCCCCAGCATTTT. Amino acids: CASSLLAYGNQPQHF.

The chain couples TRBV28 to TRBJ1-1; TRBD1 aligns across 7 bases. V lost 6 bases, J lost 0 bases, and 7 bases stayed unmatched. The CDR3 has 15 residues. Germline CDR1 reads MDHEN; CDR2 reads SYDVKM. Here the CDR3 reads CASSETGFLNTEAFF. The DNA of the CDR3 is TGTGCCAGCAGCGAGACAGGGTTCTTGAACACTGAAGCTTTCTTT. The full variable domain, rest sourced from reference TRBV28 and TRBJ1-1, is DVKVTQSSRYLVKRTGEKVFLECVQDMDHENMFWYRQDPGLGLRLIYFSYDVKMKEKGDIPEGYSVSREKKERFSLILESASTNQTSMYLCASSETGFLNTEAFFGQGTRLTVV.

The rearrangement joins TRBV3-1 (or the pseudogene TRBV3-2) to TRBJ2-3; D may be TRBD2 (7 bases). The V gene lost 1 base and the J gene lost 1 base, with 15 bases spanning the gap. Germline V gene lookup returns CDR1 LGHDT and CDR2 YNNKEL (reference sequence). The CDR3 contains 17 residues. CDR3 bases: TGTGCCAGCAGCCAAGGTCTGGGCGGGGGCCGCACAGATACGCAGTATTTT. It yields the protein CASSQGLGGGRTDTQYF.

The rearrangement joins TRBV19 to TRBJ2-1, with 11 bases fitting TRBD2. The germline CDR1 and CDR2 sequences are LNHDA and SQIVND (reference sequence). V trimming: 5 bases; J trimming: 9 bases; junction bases outside the gene matches: 9. The CDR3 loop spans 15 amino acids. The CDR3, as DNA: TGTGCCAGTAGTGGGCTAGCGGGAGGCGCCGCTGAGCAGTTCTTC. Amino acids: CASSGLAGGAAEQFF.

The chain is built from TRBV29-1 and TRBJ1-2; 7 positions agree with TRBD1. Looked up from germline, CDR1 is SQVTM and CDR2 is ANQGSEA. The CDR3 has 13 residues. Germline trimming cut 4 bases from V and 5 bases from J; bases unmatched to any gene: 7. The CDR3 is CSVAGGTMYGYTF. The CDR3 DNA sequence: TGCAGCGTTGCAGGGGGGACGATGTATGGCTACACCTTC.

The rearrangement uses TRBV28 and TRBJ1-2; D ambiguous. Germline assignment: CDR1 MDHEN and CDR2 SYDVKM. The ends were cut back, 2 bases at V and 4 bases at J, with 11 bases in the middle. CDR3 length equals 14 residues. For the CDR3, the DNA is TGTGCCAGCAGTTTAATGTCTTCCGGCTATGGCTACACCTTC. Protein product: CASSLMSSGYGYTF.